Reported below is one T cell receptor beta chain. Its target is not known. The data derive from a study of cytomegalovirus exposure and HLA in healthy donors. General study results and limits: When analyzed later, the rates of TCR association showed variation by HLA locus, with DRB1 the most and HLA-C the fewest.

The donors (healthy individuals) were bone marrow donors. With 60 Vbeta and 13 Jbeta primers, the PCR was carried out. Sequencing was performed with immunoSEQ multiplex PCR; in TCRdb, only in-frame clones are kept and a portion is missing. The sample lists about 130,000 clones; over 70% were seen once. The sample comprised PBMCs. This clonotype was sampled from a man aged 25-40 years in good health and CMV-seronegative.

For the CDR3, the DNA is TGTGCCAGCAGCGTAAGAGACGGGAGGGGGGAGACCCAGTACTTC. Translated: CASSVRDGRGETQYF. The chain carries TRBV9 and TRBJ2-5; 8 nucleotides agree with TRBD2. This CDR3 has 15 residues. The V gene's germline CDR1 is SGDLS and CDR2 YYNGEE. J was trimmed by 5 bases and V by 1 base; bases with no gene match: 7.